The clone carrying this T cell receptor (beta chain) occurred many times. The target antigen is unknown. The CDR3 goes on 3 residues after the read ends, and that part is filled in from the germline J gene. Assay: immunoSEQ multiplex PCR; the TCRdb copy retains only in-frame clones and omits some. This table holds fewer than 75,000 clones with no singletons; the top ten claim about 1.5%. The source of the sample is a study of T cell clonality in common variable immunodeficiency. Germline assignment: CDR1 MNHEY and CDR2 SVGEGT. This CDR3 spans 14 amino acids. V was clipped by 0 bases and J by 7 bases; unmatched bases: 3. Study-level findings and limits: Authors noted CVID clonality's cause needs subpopulation repertoire sequencing. Compared with healthy controls, CVID subjects showed increased TCRbeta clonality, mostly in about a third. Compared with controls, CVID subjects had fewer shared TCRbeta clones.

Most patients and controls had Caucasian heritage. The TCR was taken from a person aged 18-70 years in good health. The chain carries TRBV6-2 or TRBV6-3 and TRBJ2-1; 7 positions match TRBD1. Sequencing used peripheral blood mononuclear cells. The CDR3 here is CASSYSSRGNEQFF. CDR3 bases read: TGTGCCAGCAGTTACTCATCCAGGGGGAATGAG.